One sample yielded the 2 T cell receptor beta chains listed below, sequenced in a study of T-cell reconstitution after alpha-beta-depleted transplantation in children. The TCRbeta library was prepared with unique molecular identifiers. TCRdb re-called the PCR reads with MiXCR, one entry per CDR3 protein. The sample shows about half a million distinct CDR3 sequences, around 12% of them seen only once. The specimen was PBMCs from the stem cell graft donor, collected from the stem cell graft. The receptors come from a human donor who donated a stem cell graft to a child with combined immunodeficiency.

There are many counts of this clonotype. The rearrangement joins TRBV6-5 to TRBJ2-7; D might be TRBD2 (5 bases). CDR1 and CDR2 (germline): MNHEY, SVGAGI. The CDR3 is 14 residues long. V was trimmed by 4 bases and J by 3 bases, leaving 13 bases between them. In DNA, the CDR3 is TGTGCCAGCAGTTTTTCTACCGGGAACTACGAGCAGTACTTC. It is translated as CASSFSTGNYEQYF.

The V call is TRBV5-1, the J call TRBJ2-1; the match to TRBD1 covers 10 bases. The J segment lost 6 bases and the V segment lost 4 bases, leaving 7 bases of the junction unmatched. Per the germline V gene, CDR1 is SGHRS and CDR2 is YFSETQ. This CDR3 spans 15 amino acids. In DNA, the CDR3 is TGCGCCAGCAGCCGGGACAGGGGTGGGACCAATGAGCAGTTCTTC. It encodes CASSRDRGGTNEQFF.